This T cell receptor (beta chain) was sequenced during a study of T cells in Graves' hyperthyroidism and ophthalmopathy. Study-wide findings and caveats: Most expanded thyroid clonotypes above 0.001 also appeared in blood.

This clonotype showed up just a few times. What it binds is unknown. V lost 4 bases and J 5 bases, leaving 12 bases between the germline ends. Germline CDR1 reads GTSNPN; CDR2 reads SVGIG (reference sequence). The CDR3 spans 14 residues. TCR beta CDR3 regions were amplified from RNA. TCR CDR3 regions were first amplified by RT-PCR with HTBI primers. A single record per CDR3 protein comes from TCRdb applying MiXCR to the multiplex PCR reads. The sample contains 500,000 to 800,000 distinct CDR3 sequences, about 15% of which appear only once. The sequence came from a woman aged 50 to 60 with Graves' ophthalmopathy. Sequencing input: blood. This chain links TRBV30 with TRBJ1-6; no clear D. CDR3 nucleotides: TGTGCCTGGACTTCCGGGCCTCATAATTCACCCCTCCACTTT. Translation gives CAWTSGPHNSPLHF.